This paragraph reports one TCR beta chain. The source of the sample is a study of T cell changes during pregnancy in multiple sclerosis. Data came from immunoSEQ multiplex PCR; TCRdb stores just in-frame clones and leaves some out. The sample lists some 47,000 clones, more than 75% occurring once. The sample consisted of CD8+ T cells from peripheral blood mononuclear cells, taken after pregnancy. The clonotype originates from a female donor in good health, enrolled as a control in a pregnancy study.

CDR3 coding DNA: TGCGCCAGCAGCCTAGCCAGCAGTACCGGGGAGCTGTTTTTT. The encoded protein is CASSLASSTGELFF. The V and J genes are TRBV5-1 and TRBJ2-2, with D possibly matching TRBD2 (5 bases). Germline V lookup: CDR1 SGHRS, CDR2 YFSETQ. The CDR3 extends over 14 amino acids. The V end was cut by 4 bases, the J end by 5 bases, with 12 bases between. Supplemented by reference TRBV5-1 and TRBJ2-2, the full variable domain reads KAGVTQTPRYLIKTRGQQVTLSCSPISGHRSVSWYQQTPGQGLQFLFEYFSETQRNKGNFPGRFSGRQFSNSRSEMNVSTLELGDSALYLCASSLASSTGELFFGEGSRLTVL.